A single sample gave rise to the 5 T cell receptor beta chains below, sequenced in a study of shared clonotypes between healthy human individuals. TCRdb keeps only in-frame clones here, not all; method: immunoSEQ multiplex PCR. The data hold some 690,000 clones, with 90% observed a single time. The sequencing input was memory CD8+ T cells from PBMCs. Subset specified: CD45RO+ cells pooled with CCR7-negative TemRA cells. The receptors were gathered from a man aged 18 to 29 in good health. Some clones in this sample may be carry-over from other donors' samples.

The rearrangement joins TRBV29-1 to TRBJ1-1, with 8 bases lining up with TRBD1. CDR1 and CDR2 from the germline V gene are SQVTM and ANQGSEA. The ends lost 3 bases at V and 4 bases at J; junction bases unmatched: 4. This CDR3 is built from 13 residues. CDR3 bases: TGCAGCGTTGAGACAGGGGTAACCACTGAAGCTTTCTTT. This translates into CSVETGVTTEAFF.

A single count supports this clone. The CDR3 nucleotides read TGTGCCAGCAGTTACTCGGCTGGACAGAGAACCTACGAGCAGTACTTC. Its translation: CASSYSAGQRTYEQYF. The chain combines TRBV6-5 with TRBJ2-7, with D tentatively TRBD1 (6 bases). CDR1 is MNHEY, CDR2 SVGAGI, per germline. Deletions cut 0 bases from V and 2 bases from J, with 14 bases between. CDR3 length: 16 amino acids.

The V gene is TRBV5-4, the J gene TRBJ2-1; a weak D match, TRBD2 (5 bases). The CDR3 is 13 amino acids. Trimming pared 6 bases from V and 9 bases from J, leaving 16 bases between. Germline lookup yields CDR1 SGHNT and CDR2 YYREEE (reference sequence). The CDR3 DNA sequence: TGTGCCAGCACCACCCTTAGAGGGAGTGAGCAGTTCTTC. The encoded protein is CASTTLRGSEQFF.

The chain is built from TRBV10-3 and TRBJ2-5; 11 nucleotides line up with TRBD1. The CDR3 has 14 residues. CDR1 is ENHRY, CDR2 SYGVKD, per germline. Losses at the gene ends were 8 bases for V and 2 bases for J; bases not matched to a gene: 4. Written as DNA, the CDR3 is TGTGCCATCTGCCGGGACAGGGGGCAAGAGACCCAGTACTTC. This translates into CAICRDRGQETQYF.

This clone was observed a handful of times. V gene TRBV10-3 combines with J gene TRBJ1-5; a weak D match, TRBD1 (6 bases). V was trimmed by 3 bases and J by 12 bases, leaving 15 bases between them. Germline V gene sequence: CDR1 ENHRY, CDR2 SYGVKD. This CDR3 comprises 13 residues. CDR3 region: CAISDYGGANQHF. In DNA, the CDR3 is TGTGCCATCAGTGATTACGGGGGCGCGAACCAGCATTTT.